One sample yielded the 31 T cell receptor beta chains listed below, sequenced in a study of blood T cell repertoires in COVID-19 (dated by TCRdb to the early 2020s). Receptor amplification or capture employed the immunoSEQ multiplex PCR assay. TCRdb provides this immuneACCESS table in a form limited to in-frame rearrangements. Some clones are lacking; in checked studies, under half of them reflect an unresolved V gene, and why the rest are absent is not known. The sample has around 450,000 clones on record, 70% to 90% of them singletons. About 2% of the sample is taken by the ten largest. Sequenced sample: PBMCs or T cells enriched from blood (not recorded which). The receptors stem from a woman aged 18-29 years with acute COVID-19.

V gene TRBV11-2 combines with J gene TRBJ1-1; D is ambiguous. Trimming removed 1 base from V and 0 bases from J, with 9 bases in between. The germline V gene has CDR1 SGHAT and CDR2 FQNNGV. The CDR3 runs 15 residues. The CDR3, as DNA: TGTGCCAGCAGCTTAGCCGGGGTGGTGAACACTGAAGCTTTCTTT. Translation gives CASSLAGVVNTEAFF.

The CDR3 here is CASSPGQGGSGYTF. CDR3 nucleotide sequence: TGTGCCAGCAGCCCCGGACAGGGGGGAAGTGGCTACACCTTC. The rearrangement uses TRBV7-3 and TRBJ1-2; 10 bases match TRBD1. Germline CDR1 SGHTA, CDR2 FQGTGA. CDR3 length: 14 residues. Trimming took 5 bases from V and 7 from J; bases not matched to a gene: 7.

This chain links TRBV3-1 (or the pseudogene TRBV3-2) with TRBJ2-1; a possible D gene is TRBD2 (5 bases). V was shortened by 1 base and J by 2 bases, with 12 bases between the two germline ends. CDR3 length equals 16 residues. Germline CDR1 is LGHDT and CDR2 is YNNKEL (reference sequence). The CDR3 sequence is CASSQVKSGPYNEQFF. CDR3 nucleotide sequence: TGTGCCAGCAGCCAAGTGAAGAGCGGCCCCTACAATGAGCAGTTCTTC.

The V and J genes are TRBV7-2 and TRBJ2-3; 10 bases match TRBD2. Trimming removed 3 bases from V and 3 bases from J; junction bases left unmatched: 0. This CDR3 has 14 amino acids. Per the germline V gene, CDR1 is SGHTA and CDR2 is FQGNSA. CDR3 DNA: TGTGCCAGCAGCTTTAGCGGGAGGACAGATACGCAGTATTTT. Translation gives CASSFSGRTDTQYF. Full variable domain (rest looked up from reference TRBV7-2 and TRBJ2-3): GAGVSQSPSNKVTEKGKDVELRCDPISGHTALYWYRQSLGQGLEFLIYFQGNSAPDKSGLPSDRFSAERTGGSVSTLTIQRTQQEDSAVYLCASSFSGRTDTQYFGPGTRLTVL.

The rearrangement links TRBV12-5 to TRBJ2-3; 8 bases fit TRBD2. This CDR3 region has 17 residues. In germline, CDR1 is LGHNT, CDR2 FRNRAP. J lost 4 bases, V lost 5 bases, and 14 bases had no gene match. The CDR3: CASGQGTRVSGADTQYF. The CDR3 region has the DNA TGTGCTAGTGGTCAAGGGACTAGGGTTTCGGGGGCAGATACGCAGTATTTT.

The CDR3 DNA reads as TGTGCCAGCAGCTTAAGAGGGCTAAGGGAGCAGTACTTC. This gives the protein CASSLRGLREQYF. V and J are TRBV7-2 and TRBJ2-7; D may be TRBD2 (5 bases). Germline V gene sequence: CDR1 SGHTA, CDR2 FQGNSA. The CDR3 totals 13 residues. Trimming took 2 bases from V and 7 from J, leaving 12 bases between them.

This sequence joins TRBV7-9 and TRBJ2-7; D is unresolved. Germline assignment: CDR1 SEHNR and CDR2 FQNEAQ (reference sequence). This CDR3 has 14 amino acids. Trimming left V 2 bases short and J 1 base short, with 9 bases between. CDR3 amino acids: CASSLLSESYEQYF. The CDR3 DNA reads as TGTGCCAGCAGCTTATTATCCGAGTCCTACGAGCAGTACTTC.

The chain carries TRBV7-9 and TRBJ2-5, with TRBD1 matching over 8 bases. V was clipped by 5 bases and J by 0 bases; unmatched bases: 14. The CDR3 consists of 18 residues. Germline CDR1 SEHNR, CDR2 FQNEAQ (reference sequence). As DNA, the CDR3 is TGTGCCAGCAGCCCCCTTTGGTTGGGACAGGAGTACCAAGAGACCCAGTACTTC. It yields the protein CASSPLWLGQEYQETQYF. Full variable domain (missing parts from reference TRBV7-9 and TRBJ2-5): DTGVSQNPRHKITKRGQNVTFRCDPISEHNRLYWYRQTLGQGPEFLTYFQNEAQLEKSRLLSDRFSAERPKGSFSTLEIQRTEQGDSAMYLCASSPLWLGQEYQETQYFGPGTRLLVL.

This clone appeared once. The chain has TRBV15 and TRBJ2-7, with 10 bases matching TRBD2. CDR3 size: 17 residues. The V gene end was trimmed by 1 base and the J gene end by 4 bases; junction bases not matched to a gene: 10. CDR1 and CDR2 (germline): LNHNV, YYDKDF (reference sequence). The CDR3 spells CATSRGGPIAGGYEQYF. The CDR3 coding sequence is TGTGCCACCAGCAGAGGTGGGCCCATAGCGGGGGGTTACGAGCAGTACTTC.

The rearrangement links TRBV28 to TRBJ2-1; the D gene is possibly TRBD2 (5 bases). Trimming removed 1 base from V and 10 bases from J, with 11 bases in between. CDR1 is MDHEN, CDR2 SYDVKM, per germline. The CDR3 length is 13 residues. Here the CDR3 DNA reads TGTGCCAGCAGTTTATCAACCTCTAGCGAGCAGTTCTTC. It translates to CASSLSTSSEQFF.

The V gene is TRBV5-1, the J gene TRBJ1-1, with 9 bases fitting TRBD1. There are 13 residues in the CDR3. Germline-derived CDR1 and CDR2 are SGHRS and YFSETQ. V lost 4 bases to trimming and J lost 6 bases; unmatched junction nucleotides: 4. CDR3 residues: CASSRDRDSEAFF. The CDR3, as DNA: TGCGCCAGCAGCCGGGACAGGGACTCTGAAGCTTTCTTT.

The V and J genes are TRBV3-1 (or the pseudogene TRBV3-2) and TRBJ2-5, with 10 bases lining up with TRBD1. The CDR3 is made up of 14 amino acids. The germline CDR1 and CDR2 sequences are LGHDT and YNNKEL (reference sequence). With 3 bases clipped from V and 5 bases from J, the junction kept 3 bases outside the gene matches. The CDR3 here is CASSHDRGPETQYF. Here the CDR3 DNA reads TGTGCCAGCAGCCATGACAGGGGGCCGGAGACCCAGTACTTC.

The J gene is TRBJ1-1, the V gene TRBV7-8; TRBD1 agrees at 7 bases. Unmatched junction bases numbered 13, after V lost 3 bases and J lost 3 bases. From germline, CDR1 is SGHVS and CDR2 FQNEAQ. This CDR3 contains 17 residues. As DNA, the CDR3 is TGTGCCAGCAGCTTCCGACAGGGTACCGCCAGGGACACTGAAGCTTTCTTT. It translates to CASSFRQGTARDTEAFF.

This rearrangement joins TRBV5-8 to TRBJ1-6; weak D call: TRBD1 (6 bases). The CDR3 runs to 14 residues. V lost 2 bases and J lost 9, with 12 bases in between. Germline lookup yields CDR1 SGHTS and CDR2 YDEGEE. The CDR3 sequence: CASSFGQTGSPLHF. The CDR3 DNA reads TGTGCCAGCAGCTTTGGCCAGACAGGTTCACCCCTCCACTTT.

This chain uses TRBV11-2 with TRBJ2-7; TRBD2 aligns across 8 bases. This CDR3 contains 14 residues. The germline gives CDR1 SGHAT, CDR2 FQNNGV. J was trimmed by 4 bases and V by 1 base; bases with no gene match: 3. CDR3 sequence (DNA): TGTGCCAGCAGCTTAGTGGGACTAGGTTACGAGCAGTACTTC. Its translation: CASSLVGLGYEQYF. The complete variable domain, with remaining parts taken from reference TRBV11-2 and TRBJ2-7, reads EAGVAQSPRYKIIEKRQSVAFWCNPISGHATLYWYQQILGQGPKLLIQFQNNGVVDDSQLPKDRFSAERLKGVDSTLKIQPAKLEDSAVYLCASSLVGLGYEQYFGPGTRLTVT.

The chain carries TRBV18 and TRBJ1-1, with 8 bases aligning to TRBD1. This CDR3 is 12 amino acids long. Trimming removed 3 bases from V and 7 bases from J; junction bases left unmatched: 1. Germline V gene data show CDR1 as KGHSH and CDR2 as LQKENI. The CDR3 sequence: CASSPDRVEAFF. The DNA of the CDR3 is TGTGCCAGCTCACCGGACAGGGTTGAAGCTTTCTTT.

The table lists this clone with a count of one. The chain couples TRBV7-2 to TRBJ1-3; D is uncertain. Trimming took 5 bases from V and 3 from J, leaving 11 bases between them. Germline V gene data show CDR1 as SGHTA and CDR2 as FQGNSA. This CDR3 region has 14 residues. CDR3 coding DNA: TGTGCCAGCAGCCCTGTGGGGAGTGGAAACACCATATATTTT. Protein: CASSPVGSGNTIYF.

This rearrangement joins TRBV7-2 to TRBJ2-7; maybe TRBD1 (5 bases). Trimming took 11 bases from V and 2 from J, leaving 16 bases between them. Germline loops: CDR1 SGHTA, CDR2 FQGNSA. The CDR3 is 13 amino acids. The CDR3 spells CAQGAENPYEQYF. In nucleotides, the CDR3 is TGTGCCCAAGGGGCGGAGAATCCCTACGAGCAGTACTTC.

This sequence joins TRBV10-3 and TRBJ2-1; 7 positions agree with TRBD1. Germline-derived CDR1 and CDR2 are ENHRY and SYGVKD. V lost 4 bases to trimming and J lost 9 bases; unmatched junction nucleotides: 6. This CDR3 is built from 13 residues. The CDR3 spells CAISVPTGVEQFF. DNA of the CDR3: TGTGCCATCAGTGTCCCAACAGGGGTTGAGCAGTTCTTC.

A single count supports this clone. This chain links TRBV6-1 with TRBJ2-1; TRBD1 might be the D (5 bases). This CDR3 has 15 residues. The germline V and J ends were trimmed by 2 bases and 2 bases, with 10 bases remaining between them. From germline, CDR1 is MNHNS and CDR2 SASEGT. In nucleotides, the CDR3 is TGTGCCAGCAGTGAAAGACAGAGAACCTACAATGAGCAGTTCTTC. It specifies CASSERQRTYNEQFF.

The V call is TRBV5-5, the J call TRBJ1-1, with TRBD1 matching 9 bases. Germline values: CDR1 SGHKS, CDR2 YYEKEE (reference sequence). This CDR3 has 13 residues. With V trimmed by 4 bases and J by 7 bases, 5 bases remained unmatched. The DNA of the CDR3 is TGTGCCAGCAGCCGGGACAGGGTTTATGAAGCTTTCTTT. The encoded protein is CASSRDRVYEAFF.

The V call is TRBV30, the J call TRBJ2-3; D might be TRBD2 (5 bases). The V and J ends lost 5 bases and 2 bases respectively, with 17 bases between them. Germline values: CDR1 GTSNPN, CDR2 SVGIG (reference sequence). This CDR3 is built from 15 residues. The CDR3 sequence: CAWGPHLANTDTQYF. CDR3 bases: TGTGCCTGGGGCCCGCACCTAGCCAACACAGATACGCAGTATTTT.

This chain uses TRBV3-1 (or the pseudogene TRBV3-2) with TRBJ1-2; D is unclear. Germline V gene sequence: CDR1 LGHDT, CDR2 YNNKEL (reference sequence). With 3 bases removed from V and 14 bases from J, the gap between germline ends came to 16 bases. The CDR3 loop spans 12 amino acids. CDR3 DNA: TGTGCCAGCAGCCAGGGAGCCCGGGATAGAACCTTC. Translation gives CASSQGARDRTF.

V is TRBV28 and J is TRBJ2-3; D not certain. Per the germline V gene, CDR1 is MDHEN and CDR2 is SYDVKM. The CDR3 contains 13 residues. Trimming stripped 2 bases from V and 5 bases from J, with 8 bases between. CDR3 DNA sequence: TGTGCCAGCAGTTTAAAACGGTTAGATACGCAGTATTTT. Amino acids: CASSLKRLDTQYF. The full variable domain, its missing parts supplied by reference TRBV28 and TRBJ2-3, is DVKVTQSSRYLVKRTGEKVFLECVQDMDHENMFWYRQDPGLGLRLIYFSYDVKMKEKGDIPEGYSVSREKKERFSLILESASTNQTSMYLCASSLKRLDTQYFGPGTRLTVL.

This sequence joins TRBV7-2 and TRBJ2-5; 7 positions match TRBD2. Trimming removed 3 bases from V and 5 bases from J; junction bases left unmatched: 3. CDR1 is SGHTA and CDR2 is FQGNSA in the germline V gene. The CDR3 consists of 13 residues. CDR3 amino acids: CASSLGRVETQYF. CDR3 sequence (DNA): TGTGCCAGCAGCTTGGGGAGGGTTGAGACCCAGTACTTC.

The chain is built from TRBV28 and TRBJ1-5; TRBD1 matches 7 bases. CDR3 size: 18 residues. Germline CDR1 MDHEN, CDR2 SYDVKM. With 6 bases clipped from V and 0 bases from J, the junction kept 14 bases outside the gene matches. CDR3 in amino acids: CASSMRGGGSGSNQPQHF. The CDR3 nucleotides read TGTGCCAGCAGCATGAGAGGGGGCGGCAGTGGTAGCAATCAGCCCCAGCATTTT.

J is TRBJ1-6 and V is TRBV28; 7 bases fit TRBD1. V shed 5 bases and J 10 bases; nucleotides not matched to a gene: 8. The CDR3 length is 14 residues. The germline CDR1 and CDR2 sequences are MDHEN and SYDVKM. The CDR3 bases are TGTGCCAGCAGTCCTACAGGGGTAAAATCACCCCTCCACTTT. The encoded protein is CASSPTGVKSPLHF.

The genes are TRBV4-1 and TRBJ2-7; a possible D gene is TRBD2 (6 bases). The CDR3 covers 15 residues. The germline gives CDR1 MGHRA, CDR2 YSYEKL. Trimming removed 0 bases at V and 2 bases at J, with 11 bases between. The CDR3 region has the DNA TGCGCCAGCAGCCAAGACGGAGGGAGACCCTACGAGCAGTACTTC. Protein sequence: CASSQDGGRPYEQYF.

The V call is TRBV20-1, the J call TRBJ2-7; maybe TRBD2 (5 bases). Between the trimmed V and J ends, which lost 3 bases and 1 base, there was a span of 25 bases. Per the germline V gene, CDR1 is DFQATT and CDR2 is SNEGSKA (reference sequence). The CDR3 runs to 18 residues. The CDR3 region is CSASASPKVGISSYEQYF. CDR3 DNA: TGCAGTGCTAGTGCGTCACCCAAGGTCGGGATATCTTCCTACGAGCAGTACTTC.

This chain uses TRBV6-1 with TRBJ2-5, with 8 bases lining up with TRBD2. V trimming: 2 bases; J trimming: 1 base; junction bases outside the gene matches: 6. Germline V CDR1 and CDR2: MNHNS, SASEGT. The CDR3 length is 16 residues. CDR3 protein: CASSEIRGTSQETQYF. CDR3 nucleotide sequence: TGTGCCAGCAGTGAAATTCGAGGGACTAGCCAAGAGACCCAGTACTTC.

This chain uses TRBV7-6 with TRBJ2-3, with 11 bases identical to TRBD2. The germline V gene has CDR1 SGHVS and CDR2 FNYEAQ. The CDR3 contains 17 residues. V lost 5 bases to trimming and J lost 2 bases; unmatched junction nucleotides: 9. CDR3 sequence reads: CASSLLATSGVTDTQYF. CDR3 DNA sequence: TGTGCCAGCAGCCTCCTGGCGACTAGCGGGGTCACAGATACGCAGTATTTT.